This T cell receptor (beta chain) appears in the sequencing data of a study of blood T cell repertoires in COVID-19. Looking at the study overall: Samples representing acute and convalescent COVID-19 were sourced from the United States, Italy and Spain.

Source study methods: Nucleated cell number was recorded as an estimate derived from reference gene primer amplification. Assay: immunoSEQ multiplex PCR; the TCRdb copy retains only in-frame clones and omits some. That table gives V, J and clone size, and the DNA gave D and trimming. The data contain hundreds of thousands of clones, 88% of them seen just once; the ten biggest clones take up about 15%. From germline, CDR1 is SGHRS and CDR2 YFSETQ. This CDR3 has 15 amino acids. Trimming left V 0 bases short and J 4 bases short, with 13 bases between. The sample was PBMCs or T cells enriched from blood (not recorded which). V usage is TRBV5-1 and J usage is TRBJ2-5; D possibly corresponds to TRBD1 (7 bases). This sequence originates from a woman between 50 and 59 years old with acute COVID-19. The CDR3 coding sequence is TGCGCCAGCAGCTTGGCCGCAGGGGGAGGAGAGACCCAGTACTTC. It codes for CASSLAAGGGETQYF.